Listed below are T cell receptor beta chains from one sample, sequenced in a study of CD8 T cells in ankylosing spondylitis. TCRdb re-analysed the 5' RACE reads in MiXCR, keeping a single row per CDR3 protein. The sample includes 200,000 to 250,000 distinct CDR3 sequences, approximately 7.6% seen only once; the top ten take around 4.8%. Material: blood, either unsorted or a sorted T cell fraction (not recorded which). These receptors were collected from a female donor with ankylosing spondylitis or in good health (not recorded which). The CDR3 runs from the conserved cysteine through the conserved F or W. Each record gives: J gene, D gene, V gene, clone size, CDR3 DNA, CDR3 protein. D genes are given only for firm matches. Some rows have no size entry. The others give once, few or many, or a class for an expanded clone.

j_call: TRBJ2-5; d_call: -; v_call: TRBV7-2; clone_size: few; cdr3_nt: TGTGCCAGCAGCCTCCTCCCCCTGCAGGGGGAGACCCAGTACTTC; cdr3_aa: CASSLLPLQGETQYF
j_call: TRBJ2-2; d_call: TRBD1; v_call: TRBV29-1; clone_size: many; cdr3_nt: TGCAGCGTTGAAGAAGGACAGGGAGTCCGGGAGCTGTTTTTT; cdr3_aa: CSVEEGQGVRELFF
j_call: TRBJ2-7; d_call: TRBD2; v_call: TRBV30; clone_size: many; cdr3_nt: TGTGCCTGGAGGACTAGCACCACTTACGAGCAGTACTTC; cdr3_aa: CAWRTSTTYEQYF
j_call: TRBJ1-1; d_call: TRBD1; v_call: TRBV20-1; clone_size: many; cdr3_nt: TGCAGTGCCCCCCCCGGGACAGGAATGGAGGCCCACACTGAAGCTTTCTTT; cdr3_aa: CSAPPGTGMEAHTEAFF
j_call: TRBJ1-1; d_call: TRBD1; v_call: TRBV9; clone_size: many; cdr3_nt: TGTGCCAGCAGCGTACTACAGGGGTGGAGCACTGAAGCTTTCTTT; cdr3_aa: CASSVLQGWSTEAFF
j_call: TRBJ1-2; d_call: -; v_call: TRBV20-1; clone_size: many; cdr3_nt: TGCAGTGCTAGCGGGACTCCTTTCTACACCTTC; cdr3_aa: CSASGTPFYTF
j_call: TRBJ1-1; d_call: -; v_call: TRBV20-1; clone_size: many; cdr3_nt: TGCAGTGCCCGTGCTGCTTTAGCTTTCTTT; cdr3_aa: CSARAALAFF
j_call: TRBJ2-3; d_call: -; v_call: TRBV5-1; clone_size: many; cdr3_nt: TGCGCCAGCAGCACAGGACAGTCCCCAGATACGCAGTATTTT; cdr3_aa: CASSTGQSPDTQYF
j_call: TRBJ2-2; d_call: -; v_call: TRBV7-9; clone_size: few; cdr3_nt: TGTGCCAGCAGCTTAGTTGTCGGCACCGGGGAGCTGTTTTTT; cdr3_aa: CASSLVVGTGELFF
j_call: TRBJ1-6; d_call: -; v_call: TRBV20-1; clone_size: many; cdr3_nt: TGCAGTGCTAGGACCTCCCAGGATAATTCACCCCTCCACTTT; cdr3_aa: CSARTSQDNSPLHF
j_call: TRBJ2-5; d_call: -; v_call: TRBV3-1; clone_size: few; cdr3_nt: TGTGCCAGCAGCCAAGTCAGAGAGACCCAGTACTTC; cdr3_aa: CASSQVRETQYF
j_call: TRBJ2-7; d_call: TRBD1; v_call: TRBV6-1; clone_size: many; cdr3_nt: TGTGCCAGCAAGGTAACCCTCGGGACAGATCCCTACGAGCAGTACTTC; cdr3_aa: CASKVTLGTDPYEQYF
j_call: TRBJ1-1; d_call: TRBD1; v_call: TRBV7-9; clone_size: once; cdr3_nt: TGTGCCAGCAGCACGAGGGGGCAAGCGAACACTGAAGCTTTCTTT; cdr3_aa: CASSTRGQANTEAFF
j_call: TRBJ2-2; d_call: TRBD2; v_call: TRBV20-1; clone_size: -; cdr3_nt: TGCTGTGCTAGGCGGGGACTAGCGGGAGTCGGCGGGGAGCTGTTTTTT; cdr3_aa: CCARRGLAGVGGELFF
j_call: TRBJ2-5; d_call: -; v_call: TRBV12-3/TRBV12-4; clone_size: few; cdr3_nt: TGTGCCAGCAGTCTAGAGGACAGCCTCCAAGAGACCCAGTACTTC; cdr3_aa: CASSLEDSLQETQYF
j_call: TRBJ1-3; d_call: -; v_call: TRBV7-2; clone_size: many; cdr3_nt: TGTGCCAGCAGCTCCTTCCCGGAGGGAAACACCATATATTTT; cdr3_aa: CASSSFPEGNTIYF
j_call: TRBJ2-1; d_call: TRBD1; v_call: TRBV20-1; clone_size: many; cdr3_nt: TGCAGTGCAATCTCGGGACAGGGTAATGAGCAGTTCTTC; cdr3_aa: CSAISGQGNEQFF
j_call: TRBJ2-7; d_call: TRBD1; v_call: TRBV20-1; clone_size: many; cdr3_nt: TGCAGTGCTAGCAGAGACAGGGGTTGGGACGAGCAGTACTTC; cdr3_aa: CSASRDRGWDEQYF
j_call: TRBJ1-5; d_call: -; v_call: TRBV6-2/TRBV6-3; clone_size: -; cdr3_nt: TGTGCCAGCAGTTCTCATCCCGGCCCGAGTGGGCATCAGCCCCAGCATTTT; cdr3_aa: CASSSHPGPSGHQPQHF
j_call: TRBJ2-3; d_call: -; v_call: TRBV6-2/TRBV6-3; clone_size: many; cdr3_nt: TGTGCCAGCAGCTCCTTCAGGAGAGATACGCAGTATTTT; cdr3_aa: CASSSFRRDTQYF
j_call: TRBJ2-1; d_call: TRBD1; v_call: TRBV29-1; clone_size: many; cdr3_nt: TGCAGCGCCGGCAACACTGACAGGGGGGTTTACAATGAGCAGTTCTTC; cdr3_aa: CSAGNTDRGVYNEQFF
j_call: TRBJ1-1; d_call: -; v_call: TRBV20-1; clone_size: many; cdr3_nt: TGCAGTGCTAGGAGACAGAACACTGAAGCTTTCTTT; cdr3_aa: CSARRQNTEAFF
j_call: TRBJ2-7; d_call: -; v_call: TRBV25-1; clone_size: many; cdr3_nt: TGTGCCAGCGGGGGAATTATTTCCTACGAGCAGTACTTC; cdr3_aa: CASGGIISYEQYF
j_call: TRBJ2-7; d_call: TRBD2; v_call: TRBV19; clone_size: many; cdr3_nt: TGTGCCAGTAGTATAGCGGGACTACCTCAGGACGAGCAGTACTTC; cdr3_aa: CASSIAGLPQDEQYF
j_call: TRBJ1-1; d_call: TRBD1; v_call: TRBV12-3/TRBV12-4; clone_size: few; cdr3_nt: TGTGCCAGCAGTTTAGGGGCCCACAGGGGCACTGAAGCTTTCTTT; cdr3_aa: CASSLGAHRGTEAFF